These 18 T cell receptor beta chains originate from one sample sequenced in a study of PD-L1 blockade in urothelial cancer. Time point described: pretreatment peripheral blood. Profiled with immunoSEQ multiplex PCR; TCRdb holds only in-frame clones, not every one. The repertoire holds 55,000 to 85,000 clones, with 84% as singletons. The sequencing here drew on PBMCs, taken around atezolizumab (anti-PD-L1) treatment. These TCRs come from a woman aged 65 to 85 with urothelial cancer.

The rearrangement joins TRBV2 to TRBJ1-5, with D possibly being TRBD1 (6 bases). This CDR3 is built from 14 residues. Germline lookup yields CDR1 SNHLY and CDR2 FYNNEI. Trimming stripped 4 bases from V and 4 bases from J, with 11 bases between. CDR3: CASSAGTLNQPQHF. DNA of the CDR3: TGTGCCAGCAGTGCCGGGACACTTAATCAGCCCCAGCATTTT.

The chain uses TRBV11-2 and TRBJ2-1; the D gene is possibly TRBD2 (6 bases). Deletions cut 5 bases from V and 3 bases from J, with 11 bases between. The CDR3 totals 14 residues. Looked up from germline, CDR1 is SGHAT and CDR2 is FQNNGV. The CDR3 DNA sequence: TGTGCCAGCAGCCCCGGGACTTACTACAATGAGCAGTTCTTC. Protein: CASSPGTYYNEQFF.

This clone has only one observation. The chain combines TRBV7-2 with TRBJ2-7; 7 nucleotides align to TRBD1. The CDR3 has 15 residues. Germline V CDR1 and CDR2: SGHTA, FQGNSA. The junction had 9 bases not matched to a gene; V was cut back by 3 bases and J by 4 bases. The CDR3 region has the DNA TGTGCCAGCAGCTTCTACAGGGGAGAGGGGTACGAGCAGTACTTC. Its protein is CASSFYRGEGYEQYF.

This clone is a singleton in its sample. This chain uses TRBV27 with TRBJ1-1; D may be TRBD1 (6 bases). The CDR3 has 15 residues. Trimming removed 1 base from V and 4 bases from J, with 13 bases in between. Germline loops: CDR1 MNHEY, CDR2 SMNVEV (reference sequence). CDR3 nucleotide sequence: TGTGCCAGCAGTTTATGGGGGCAGGGCTTCACTGAAGCTTTCTTT. This sequence encodes CASSLWGQGFTEAFF.

The chain recombines TRBV28 with TRBJ2-7; 8 nucleotides line up with TRBD1. Germline V gene sequence: CDR1 MDHEN, CDR2 SYDVKM. V was clipped by 4 bases and J by 0 bases; unmatched bases: 8. This CDR3 has 16 residues. The CDR3: CASSSAGQARSYEQYF. Here the CDR3 DNA reads TGTGCCAGCAGTTCGGCGGGACAGGCCCGCTCCTACGAGCAGTACTTC.

This clone was found a few times. The genes are TRBV16 and TRBJ1-6; no firm D call. Germline values: CDR1 KGHSY, CDR2 FQNENV. V was cut by 2 bases and J by 9 bases, with 5 bases left in between. CDR3 length equals 12 residues. CDR3 coding DNA: TGTGCCAGCAGCCAACGTATTTCACCCCTCCACTTT. It translates to CASSQRISPLHF.

The gene calls are TRBV20-1 and TRBJ2-1, with a tentative D call TRBD2 (5 bases). Germline lookup yields CDR1 DFQATT and CDR2 SNEGSKA (reference sequence). Trimming shortened V by 6 bases and J by 7 bases, and 7 bases separated the two germline ends. The CDR3 has 10 amino acids. The CDR3 protein is CSATGNEQFF. The CDR3 nucleotides read TGCAGTGCAACGGGAAATGAGCAGTTCTTC.

The chain links TRBV7-2 to TRBJ1-2, with 8 bases identical to TRBD1. The CDR3 extends over 13 amino acids. The V gene's germline CDR1 is SGHTA and CDR2 FQGNSA. V shed 4 bases, J shed 8 bases, and the junction held 6 bases outside the gene matches. In nucleotides, the CDR3 is TGTGCCAGCAGCTCTGGACAGGGACAGGGCTACACCTTC. The encoded protein is CASSSGQGQGYTF.

In this sample, this clone turned up a few times. V usage is TRBV7-2 and J usage is TRBJ2-2; D remains ambiguous. Germline assignment: CDR1 SGHTA and CDR2 FQGNSA. The CDR3 is made up of 14 amino acids. Trimming removed 0 bases at V and 4 bases at J, with 6 bases between. CDR3 amino acids: CASSLAYGTGELFF. CDR3 coding DNA: TGTGCCAGCAGCTTAGCATACGGCACCGGGGAGCTGTTTTTT.

The chain has TRBV12-2 and TRBJ2-7; TRBD2 is taken as the D call from the table, unchecked against the DNA. TRBV12-2 is designated a pseudogene. The CDR3 has 20 residues. The CDR3 spells CASRSSGRAYLPLVPSEQYF. The CDR3 DNA sequence: TGTGCAAGTCGCTCCAGCGGGAGGGCCTACCTCCCACTGGTCCCTTCCGAGCAGTACTTC.

This chain links TRBV5-3 with TRBJ1-1, with D perhaps matching TRBD1 (5 bases). TRBV5-3 is identified as an open reading frame with a role that is uncertain. The CDR3 runs 14 residues. Trimming cost V 6 bases and J 4 bases, with 16 bases left between them. In DNA form, the CDR3 reads TGTGCCAGAACCGGACACCAGATGATCACTGAAGCTTTCTTT. It translates to CARTGHQMITEAFF.

This rearrangement joins TRBV5-1 to TRBJ1-2; D perhaps matches TRBD1 (6 bases). Germline-derived CDR1 and CDR2 are SGHRS and YFSETQ. CDR3 length equals 14 residues. V gave up 0 bases and J gave up 4 bases, with 10 bases separating them. The CDR3 nucleotides read TGCGCCAGCAGCTTGGGGGCAGGGGCCTATGGCTACACCTTC. Its translation: CASSLGAGAYGYTF.

This chain uses TRBV15 with TRBJ1-1, with a possible D match to TRBD1 (6 bases). The CDR3 loop spans 17 amino acids. The germline V gene has CDR1 LNHNV and CDR2 YYDKDF (reference sequence). With 7 bases removed from V and 3 bases from J, the gap between germline ends came to 24 bases. DNA for the CDR3: TGTGCCACCAAGCGTAGCTACAAGGGGGGGGAGGACACTGAAGCTTTCTTT. It yields the protein CATKRSYKGGEDTEAFF.

The V call is TRBV18, the J call TRBJ2-1, with TRBD2 matching 11 bases. Germline CDR1 is KGHSH and CDR2 is LQKENI. The CDR3 extends over 18 amino acids. V gave up 2 bases and J gave up 4 bases; unmatched junction bases: 10. This CDR3 reads CASSPSAKLAGAYNEQFF. Written as DNA, the CDR3 is TGTGCCAGCTCACCATCGGCGAAACTAGCGGGAGCTTACAATGAGCAGTTCTTC.

This sequence joins TRBV29-1 and TRBJ2-1, with unresolved D. The CDR3 consists of 13 residues. The germline CDR1 and CDR2 sequences are SQVTM and ANQGSEA. Trimming stripped 0 bases from V and 7 bases from J, with 10 bases between. CDR3 coding DNA: TGCAGCGTTGAAGATCCGCGGAGTAATGAGCAGTTCTTC. Translating it yields CSVEDPRSNEQFF.

This clone came up a few times. The genes are TRBV27 and TRBJ1-1; no definite D call. CDR1 and CDR2 (germline): MNHEY, SMNVEV (reference sequence). The CDR3 has 16 residues. V dropped 0 bases and J dropped 4 bases, with 15 bases sitting between them. CDR3 bases: TGTGCCAGCAGTTTATCGTCACGGGGTGGTGGCACTGAAGCTTTCTTT. This gives the protein CASSLSSRGGGTEAFF.

The genes are TRBV10-3 and TRBJ2-1, with TRBD2 matching over 8 bases. Losses at the gene ends were 9 bases for V and 2 bases for J; bases not matched to a gene: 3. This CDR3 has 13 residues. Germline lookup yields CDR1 ENHRY and CDR2 SYGVKD. CDR3 sequence reads: CAISGGPYNEQFF. The CDR3 DNA follows: TGTGCCATAAGCGGGGGCCCCTACAATGAGCAGTTCTTC.

The rearrangement joins TRBV28 to TRBJ2-1; D call uncertain. CDR3 length: 15 amino acids. Germline loops: CDR1 MDHEN, CDR2 SYDVKM. Trimming took 2 bases from V and 1 from J, leaving 9 bases between them. The CDR3 spells CASSLRVRSYNEQFF. The DNA of the CDR3 is TGTGCCAGCAGTTTAAGAGTGAGATCCTACAATGAGCAGTTCTTC.